Sequencing of this T cell receptor (beta chain) was carried out in a study of T cells in Graves' hyperthyroidism and ophthalmopathy. As to this clonotype: This may arise from a read error, as a much more abundant clone is one base away.

From RNA transcripts, TCR beta CDR3 regions were amplified. Carried out on the TCR CDR3, a first-round RT-PCR used the HTBI primer set. Each CDR3 protein is one row after TCRdb ran MiXCR on the multiplex PCR reads. The sample records 360,000 or so distinct CDR3 sequences, roughly 15% being singletons. The germline V gene encodes CDR1 LGHDT and CDR2 YNNKEL (reference sequence). V was cut by 1 base and J by 6 bases, with 8 bases left in between. This CDR3 comprises 13 residues. The chain links TRBV3-1 to TRBJ2-3; unclear D gene. The origin of this receptor is a woman aged 60-75 years with Graves' ophthalmopathy. Sample: blood. The CDR3: CASSQGDWDTQYF. In nucleotides, the CDR3 is TGTGCCAGCAGCCAAGGAGATTGGGATACGCAGTATTTT.